A selection of T cell receptor beta chains follows, all from one sample in a study of blood T cell repertoires in COVID-19. Generated by immunoSEQ multiplex PCR, the TCRdb table keeps only in-frame clones and is missing some. The sample includes a few hundred thousand clones, about nine tenths seen only once; the top ten take around 1.7%. Sequences were obtained from PBMCs or T cells enriched from blood (not recorded which). The receptor set was obtained from a man aged 35 to 55 who had recovered from COVID-19. Each CDR3 is given with its conserved first and last residue. A D gene is named only where the DNA matches it firmly. Expanded clones are given a class, and other clones once, few, many or no size at all.

TRBJ2-2 | NA | TRBV20-1 | TRBD2 | TGCAGTGCTAGTGTCCCCTCCGGACGAGCGGGGGGAACGAACACCGGGGAGCTGTTTTTT | CSASVPSGRAGGTNTGELFF
TRBJ1-2 | NA | TRBV5-1 | TRBD1 | TGCGCCAGCAGCCTCGGGACAGCCGCTAACTATGGCTACACCTTC | CASSLGTAANYGYTF
TRBJ2-7 | NA | TRBV29-1 | NA | TGCAGCGTCAAGACATCCCCAACCTACGAGCAGTACTTC | CSVKTSPTYEQYF
TRBJ1-6 | NA | TRBV19 | TRBD1 | TGTGCCAGTAGTATAGATGGTACAGGGGGCTATAATTCACCCCTCCACTTT | CASSIDGTGGYNSPLHF
TRBJ1-5 | NA | TRBV2 | TRBD1 | TGTGCCAGCAGCCAACCCTCTACAGGGGGCAGTCAGCCCCAGCATTTT | CASSQPSTGGSQPQHF
TRBJ1-1 | few | TRBV5-1 | TRBD1 | TGCGCCAGCAGCTGGACTCCGGGACAGGGTGTCGGGGACACTGAAGCTTTCTTT | CASSWTPGQGVGDTEAFF
TRBJ1-5 | NA | TRBV7-8 | TRBD1 | TGTGCCAACAGCTTAGCCTGGGACAGGGGTGGCAATCAGCCCCAGCATTTT | CANSLAWDRGGNQPQHF
TRBJ1-1 | NA | TRBV27 | NA | TGTGCCAGCACCACCGGGGGCACTGAAGCTTTCTTT | CASTTGGTEAFF
TRBJ1-2 | few | TRBV7-2 | NA | TGTGCCTCGGGGGATAACTATGGCTACACCTTC | CASGDNYGYTF
TRBJ1-5 | NA | TRBV9 | TRBD1 | TGTGCCAGCAGCGCGGACATAGGGGGCTCTCAGCCCCAGCATTTT | CASSADIGGSQPQHF
TRBJ1-6 | NA | TRBV7-9 | NA | TGTGCCAGCAGCTCAGGCGGGACACCCCTCCACTTT | CASSSGGTPLHF